Each of the 9 T cell receptor beta chains below was sequenced from the same sample in a study. TCRdb fed the RT-PCR reads into MiXCR, producing one record per CDR3 protein. The sample contains hundreds of thousands of distinct CDR3 sequences, 14% of which appear only once. Specimen: memory CD4+ T cells from blood. Receptors were obtained from a female donor in good health, serving as a healthy control.

The V and J genes are TRBV6-2 or TRBV6-3 and TRBJ2-1, with TRBD2 identical over 10 bases. Trimming took 5 bases from V and 0 from J; bases not matched to a gene: 13. The CDR3 consists of 19 residues. CDR1 and CDR2 (germline): MNHEY, SVGEGT. The CDR3 region is CASSSPRAGGPSSYNEQFF. The CDR3 nucleotides are TGTGCCAGCAGTAGCCCACGAGCGGGGGGGCCGAGCTCCTACAATGAGCAGTTCTTC.

The chain is built from TRBV7-3 and TRBJ2-3, with 8 bases lining up with TRBD2. CDR3 length: 14 residues. J lost 2 bases, V lost 6 bases, and 4 bases had no gene match. Germline lookup yields CDR1 SGHTA and CDR2 FQGTGA. The CDR3 is CASRTSGYTDTQYF. The DNA of the CDR3 is TGTGCCAGCAGAACTAGCGGTTACACAGATACGCAGTATTTT.

This sequence joins TRBV30 and TRBJ2-7; D may correspond to TRBD1 or TRBD2 (6 bases each). This CDR3 has 14 amino acids. Deletions cut 5 bases from V and 2 bases from J, with 16 bases between. Germline lookup yields CDR1 GTSNPN and CDR2 SVGIG (reference sequence). The CDR3 sequence is CAWSIGGAAYEQYF. CDR3 in DNA: TGTGCCTGGTCGATCGGGGGCGCAGCCTACGAGCAGTACTTC.

Here the CDR3 reads CSAPIPGFNEKLFF. The CDR3 coding sequence is TGCAGTGCCCCAATACCGGGTTTTAATGAAAAACTGTTTTTT. The V call is TRBV20-1, the J call TRBJ1-4; D call uncertain. Germline CDR1 and CDR2: DFQATT and SNEGSKA (reference sequence). Trimming pared 6 bases from V and 4 bases from J, leaving 15 bases between. The CDR3 is 14 residues long.

Only a few counts were recorded for this clonotype. The genes are TRBV19 and TRBJ1-4; D might be TRBD1 (5 bases). V lost 3 bases and J 8 bases, leaving 16 bases between the germline ends. The CDR3 totals 15 residues. The germline gives CDR1 LNHDA, CDR2 SQIVND (reference sequence). CDR3 in DNA: TGTGCCAGTAGTATCCTCCGGGGCTCGGGAGAAAAACTGTTTTTT. This encodes CASSILRGSGEKLFF.

CDR3 loop: CASSDRVTFQPQHF. CDR3 coding DNA: TGTGCCAGCAGCGACAGGGTCACGTTTCAGCCCCAGCATTTT. The V and J genes are TRBV7-2 and TRBJ1-5; the match to TRBD1 covers 7 bases. After removal of 5 bases from V and 6 bases from J, the junction contained 7 bases not matched to a gene. Germline V lookup: CDR1 SGHTA, CDR2 FQGNSA. This CDR3 contains 14 residues.

V and J are TRBV5-5 and TRBJ2-3; D gene ambiguous. This CDR3 is 14 amino acids long. V lost 4 bases to trimming and J lost 5 bases, with 14 bases between them. Germline-derived CDR1 and CDR2 are SGHKS and YYEKEE (reference sequence). The CDR3 loop is CASSPSYSLDTQYF. As DNA, the CDR3 is TGTGCCAGCAGCCCGAGCTATTCTTTAGATACGCAGTATTTT. Full variable domain (outside the CDR3, taken from reference TRBV5-5 and TRBJ2-3): DAGVTQSPTHLIKTRGQQVTLRCSPISGHKSVSWYQQVLGQGPQFIFQYYEKEERGRGNFPDRFSARQFPNYSSELNVNALLLGDSALYLCASSPSYSLDTQYFGPGTRLTVL.

The table lists this clonotype with many counts. This chain connects TRBV29-1 to TRBJ2-1; 12 bases map to TRBD2. CDR3 length equals 14 residues. Germline V gene lookup returns CDR1 SQVTM and CDR2 ANQGSEA. The J segment lost 9 bases and the V segment lost 4 bases, leaving 7 bases of the junction unmatched. In nucleotides, the CDR3 is TGCAGCGTTGGGCTAGCGGGGGGGCAAGGTGAGCAGTTCTTC. It encodes CSVGLAGGQGEQFF.

The chain couples TRBV7-3 to TRBJ2-5; D tentatively fits TRBD1 or TRBD2 (5 bases each). This CDR3 region has 16 residues. Germline V CDR1 and CDR2: SGHTA, FQGTGA. V lost 1 base to trimming and J lost 5 bases, with 17 bases between them. CDR3 residues: CASSLNPPGQGETQYF. Written as DNA, the CDR3 is TGTGCCAGCAGCTTAAACCCCCCGGGGCAGGGTGAGACCCAGTACTTC.